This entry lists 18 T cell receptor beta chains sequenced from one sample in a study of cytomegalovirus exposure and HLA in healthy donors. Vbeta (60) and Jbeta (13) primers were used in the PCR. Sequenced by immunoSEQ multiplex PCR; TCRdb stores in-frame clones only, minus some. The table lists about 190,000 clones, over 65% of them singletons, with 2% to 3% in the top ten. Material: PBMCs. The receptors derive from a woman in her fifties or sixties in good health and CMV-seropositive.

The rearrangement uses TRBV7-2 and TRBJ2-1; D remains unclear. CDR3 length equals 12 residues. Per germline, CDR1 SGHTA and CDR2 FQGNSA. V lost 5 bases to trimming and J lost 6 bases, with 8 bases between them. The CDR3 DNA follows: TGTGCCAGCAGCCGAATACTCAATGAGCAGTTCTTC. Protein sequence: CASSRILNEQFF.

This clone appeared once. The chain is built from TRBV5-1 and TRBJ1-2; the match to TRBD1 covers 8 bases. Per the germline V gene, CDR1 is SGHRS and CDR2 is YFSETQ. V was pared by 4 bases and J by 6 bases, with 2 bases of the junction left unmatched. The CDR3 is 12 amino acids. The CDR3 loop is CASSTDRDGYTF. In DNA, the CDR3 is TGCGCCAGCAGCACGGACAGGGATGGCTACACCTTC. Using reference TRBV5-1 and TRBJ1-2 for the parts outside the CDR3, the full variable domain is KAGVTQTPRYLIKTRGQQVTLSCSPISGHRSVSWYQQTPGQGLQFLFEYFSETQRNKGNFPGRFSGRQFSNSRSEMNVSTLELGDSALYLCASSTDRDGYTFGSGTRLTVV.

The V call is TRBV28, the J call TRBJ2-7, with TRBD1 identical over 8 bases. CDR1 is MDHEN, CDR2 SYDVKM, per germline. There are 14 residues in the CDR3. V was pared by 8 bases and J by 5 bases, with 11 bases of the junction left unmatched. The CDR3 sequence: CASADRGYKDEQYF. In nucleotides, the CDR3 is TGTGCCAGCGCCGACAGGGGCTACAAAGACGAGCAGTACTTC.

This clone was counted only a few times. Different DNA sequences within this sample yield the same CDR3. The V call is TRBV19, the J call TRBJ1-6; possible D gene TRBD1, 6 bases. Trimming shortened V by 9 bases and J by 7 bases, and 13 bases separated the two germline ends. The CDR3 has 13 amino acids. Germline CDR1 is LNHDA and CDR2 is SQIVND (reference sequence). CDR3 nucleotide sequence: TGTGCCAGCAACGGACAGAAGAATTCACCCCTCCACTTT. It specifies CASNGQKNSPLHF.

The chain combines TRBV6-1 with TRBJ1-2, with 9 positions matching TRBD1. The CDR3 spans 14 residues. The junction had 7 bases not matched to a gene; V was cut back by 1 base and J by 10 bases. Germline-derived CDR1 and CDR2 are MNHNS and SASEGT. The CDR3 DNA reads TGTGCCAGCAGTGAAGTGCGGACAGGGGTGGTCTACACCTTC. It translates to CASSEVRTGVVYTF.

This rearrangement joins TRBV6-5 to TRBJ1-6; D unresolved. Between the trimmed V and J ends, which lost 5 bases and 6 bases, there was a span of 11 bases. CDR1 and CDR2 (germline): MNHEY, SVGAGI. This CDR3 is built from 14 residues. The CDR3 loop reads CASSPDFANSPLHF. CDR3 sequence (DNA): TGTGCCAGCAGTCCCGACTTCGCTAATTCACCCCTCCACTTT.

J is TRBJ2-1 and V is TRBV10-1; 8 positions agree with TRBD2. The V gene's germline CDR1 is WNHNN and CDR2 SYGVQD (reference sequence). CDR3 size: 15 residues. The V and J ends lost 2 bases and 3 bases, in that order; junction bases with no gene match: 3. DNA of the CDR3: TGCGCCAGCAGTGAGACTAGCGGAGGCTACAATGAGCAGTTCTTC. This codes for CASSETSGGYNEQFF.

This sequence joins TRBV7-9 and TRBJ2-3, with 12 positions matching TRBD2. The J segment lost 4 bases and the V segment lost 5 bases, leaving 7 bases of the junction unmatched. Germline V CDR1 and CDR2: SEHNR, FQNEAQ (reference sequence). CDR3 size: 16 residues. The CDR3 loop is CASSQIGLAGSDTQYF. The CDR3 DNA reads TGTGCCAGCAGCCAGATAGGACTAGCGGGGTCAGATACGCAGTATTTT.

The chain's CDR3 is CASRRGGSGRDQPQHF. The DNA for the CDR3 is TGTGCCAGTAGAAGGGGGGGGTCAGGGAGGGATCAGCCCCAGCATTTT. The genes are TRBV19 and TRBJ1-5, with D tentatively TRBD1 (6 bases). From germline, CDR1 is LNHDA and CDR2 SQIVND (reference sequence). Between the trimmed V and J ends, which lost 6 bases and 5 bases, there was a span of 20 bases. This CDR3 region has 16 residues.

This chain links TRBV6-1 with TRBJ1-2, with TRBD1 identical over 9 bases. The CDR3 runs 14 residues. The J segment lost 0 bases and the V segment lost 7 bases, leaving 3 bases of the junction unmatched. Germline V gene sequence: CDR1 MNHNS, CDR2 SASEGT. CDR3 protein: CASIQGATNYGYTF. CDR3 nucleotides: TGTGCCAGCATACAGGGGGCGACTAACTATGGCTACACCTTC.

DNA for the CDR3: TGTGCCAGCAGCCGCGGGGGGGCTCAAAATGAGCAGTTCTTC. It translates to CASSRGGAQNEQFF. The chain is built from TRBV27 and TRBJ2-1, with 9 bases fitting TRBD2. Trimming took 6 bases from V and 7 from J; bases not matched to a gene: 7. Germline-derived CDR1 and CDR2 are MNHEY and SMNVEV (reference sequence). The CDR3 covers 14 residues.

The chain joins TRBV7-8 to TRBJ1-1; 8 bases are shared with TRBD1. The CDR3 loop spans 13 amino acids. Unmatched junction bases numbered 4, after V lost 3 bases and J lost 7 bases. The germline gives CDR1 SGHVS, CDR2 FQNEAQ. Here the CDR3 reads CASSFDRGGEAFF. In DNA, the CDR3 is TGTGCCAGCAGCTTCGACAGGGGAGGTGAAGCTTTCTTT.

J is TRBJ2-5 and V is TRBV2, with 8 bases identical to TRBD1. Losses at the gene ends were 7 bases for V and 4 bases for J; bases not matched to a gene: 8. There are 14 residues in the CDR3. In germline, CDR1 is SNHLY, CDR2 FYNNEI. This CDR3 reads CASTRTGWRETQYF. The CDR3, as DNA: TGTGCCAGCACACGGACAGGGTGGAGAGAGACCCAGTACTTC. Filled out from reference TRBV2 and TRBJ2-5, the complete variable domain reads EPEVTQTPSHQVTQMGQEVILRCVPISNHLYFYWYRQILGQKVEFLVSFYNNEISEKSEIFDDQFSVERPDGSNFTLKIRSTKLEDSAMYFCASTRTGWRETQYFGPGTRLLVL.

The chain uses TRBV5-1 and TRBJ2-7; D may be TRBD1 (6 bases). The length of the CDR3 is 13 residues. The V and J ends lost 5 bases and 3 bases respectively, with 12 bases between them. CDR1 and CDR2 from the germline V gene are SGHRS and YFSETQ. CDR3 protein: CASSSDRYYEQYF. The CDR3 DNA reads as TGCGCCAGCAGTTCCGACAGGTACTACGAGCAGTACTTC.

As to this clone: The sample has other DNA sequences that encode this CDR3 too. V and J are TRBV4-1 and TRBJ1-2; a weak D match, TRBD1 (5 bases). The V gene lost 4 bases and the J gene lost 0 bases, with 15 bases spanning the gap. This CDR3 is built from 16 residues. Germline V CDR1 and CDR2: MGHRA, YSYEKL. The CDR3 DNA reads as TGCGCCAGCAGCCCGTTTGACAGCAACTCTAACTATGGCTACACCTTC. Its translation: CASSPFDSNSNYGYTF.

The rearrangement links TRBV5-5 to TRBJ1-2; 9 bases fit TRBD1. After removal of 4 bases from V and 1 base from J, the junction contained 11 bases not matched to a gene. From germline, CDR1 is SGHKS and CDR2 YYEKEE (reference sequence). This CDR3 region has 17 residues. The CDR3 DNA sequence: TGTGCCAGCAGCCGTAGGGGACAGGGTGGGGATAACTATGGCTACACCTTC. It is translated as CASSRRGQGGDNYGYTF.

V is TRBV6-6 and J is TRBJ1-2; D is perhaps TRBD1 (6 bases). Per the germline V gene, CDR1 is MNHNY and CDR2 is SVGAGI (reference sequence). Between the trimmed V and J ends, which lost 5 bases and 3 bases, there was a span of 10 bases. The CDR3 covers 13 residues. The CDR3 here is CASSLNRDYGYTF. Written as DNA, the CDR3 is TGTGCCAGCAGTCTTAACAGGGACTATGGCTACACCTTC.

CDR3 loop: CASSGSQGTPPEQYF. CDR3 sequence (DNA): TGTGCCAGCAGCGGTTCGCAAGGGACACCGCCCGAGCAGTACTTC. The genes are TRBV5-4 and TRBJ2-7, with D perhaps matching TRBD1 (6 bases). The CDR3 sequence is 15 residues long. In germline, CDR1 is SGHNT, CDR2 YYREEE (reference sequence). The V and J ends lost 4 bases and 6 bases respectively, with 20 bases between them. The full variable domain, in which reference TRBV5-4 and TRBJ2-7 provide the parts outside the CDR3, is ETGVTQSPTHLIKTRGQQVTLRCSSQSGHNTVSWYQQALGQGPQFIFQYYREEENGRGNFPPRFSGLQFPNYSSELNVNALELDDSALYLCASSGSQGTPPEQYFGPGTRLTVT.